This TCR beta chain was sequenced in a study of blood T cell repertoires in COVID-19. Study details: Sample material is recorded as cDNA or gDNA derived from T cells, B-cell-depleted T cells, or PBMCs.

Germline loops: CDR1 SGHAT, CDR2 FQNNGV. The CDR3 has 14 residues. Germline trimming cut 1 base from V and 9 bases from J; bases unmatched to any gene: 4. In its sample, this clone was seen once. Ages ranged from about 18 to 90 years, with residence in some 25 US areas. Using immunoSEQ multiplex PCR, the repertoire was profiled, and TCRdb retains in-frame clones only, with some absent. This sample has under 300,000 clones, with about 90% found just once. The sequencing sample was made of PBMCs or T cells enriched from blood (not recorded which). The receptor's source is a human donor in a cohort exposed to, infected with or recovered from COVID-19 (not recorded which). The donor label of this sample is uncertain. The V gene is TRBV11-2, the J gene TRBJ1-3, with 9 bases aligning to TRBD1. This CDR3 reads CASSLVVGQGTIYF. The CDR3 DNA reads TGTGCCAGCAGCTTAGTAGTGGGACAGGGCACCATATATTTT.